This T cell receptor beta chain is from a study of T cells after posttransplantation cyclophosphamide. The assay was immunoSEQ multiplex PCR, and TCRdb's table has in-frame clones only and misses some. This sample comprises several thousand clones, none seen once only. The CDR3 spans 19 residues. Germline V gene data show CDR1 as MNHEY and CDR2 as SMNVEV (reference sequence). The V and J ends lost 6 bases and 8 bases, in that order; junction bases with no gene match: 20. A marrow graft followed busulfan-fludarabine conditioning, with cyclophosphamide on days +3 and +4. This clone was detected ten times or more.

The TCR was taken from a female patient between 50 and 59 years old who received an allogeneic stem cell transplant from an unrelated donor, was CMV-positive, and had acute GVHD only. Some T cells may have come from the graft donor. The chain combines TRBV27 with TRBJ1-6, with 9 bases matching TRBD1. The sample consisted of PBMCs, taken after allogeneic stem cell transplant with posttransplant cyclophosphamide. CDR3 coding DNA: TGTGCCAGCAGCCTGACAGGGGGAGGTATTGCAGTTGTCCATTCACCCCTCCACTTT. Protein product: CASSLTGGGIAVVHSPLHF.